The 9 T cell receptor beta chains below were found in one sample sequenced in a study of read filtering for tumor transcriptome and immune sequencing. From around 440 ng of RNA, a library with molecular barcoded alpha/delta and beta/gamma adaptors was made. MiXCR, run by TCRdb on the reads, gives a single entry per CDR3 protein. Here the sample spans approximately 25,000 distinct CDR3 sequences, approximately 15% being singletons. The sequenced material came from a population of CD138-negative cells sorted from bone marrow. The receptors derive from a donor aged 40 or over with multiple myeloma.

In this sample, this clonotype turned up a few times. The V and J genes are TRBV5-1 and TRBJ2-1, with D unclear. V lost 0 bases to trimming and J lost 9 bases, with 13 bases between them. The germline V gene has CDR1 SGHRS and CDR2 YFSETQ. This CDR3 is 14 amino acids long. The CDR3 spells CASSLDPVPGEQFF. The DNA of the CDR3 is TGCGCCAGCAGCTTGGATCCGGTACCTGGTGAGCAGTTCTTC.

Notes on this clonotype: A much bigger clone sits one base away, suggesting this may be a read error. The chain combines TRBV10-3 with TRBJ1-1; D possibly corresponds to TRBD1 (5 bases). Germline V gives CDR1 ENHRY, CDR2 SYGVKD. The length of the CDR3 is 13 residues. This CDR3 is CAATTGRETEASF. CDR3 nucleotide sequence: TGTGCCGCTACGACGGGGCGGGAGACTGAAGCTTCCTTT.

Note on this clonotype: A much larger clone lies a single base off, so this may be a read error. The CDR3 DNA reads TGTGTCAGCAGTTACGGGGCGGGAACCTACGAGCAGTACTTC. Translation: CVSSYGAGTYEQYF. The V and J genes are TRBV6-5 and TRBJ2-7; maybe TRBD2 (6 bases). The CDR3 runs to 14 residues. Looked up from germline, CDR1 is MNHEY and CDR2 is SVGAGI.

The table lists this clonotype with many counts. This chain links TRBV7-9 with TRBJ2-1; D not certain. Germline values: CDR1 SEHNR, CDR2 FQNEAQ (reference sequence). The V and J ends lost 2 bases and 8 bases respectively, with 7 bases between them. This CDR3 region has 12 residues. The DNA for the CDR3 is TGTGCCAGCAGCTTACGGTTCGATGAGCAGTTCTTC. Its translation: CASSLRFDEQFF. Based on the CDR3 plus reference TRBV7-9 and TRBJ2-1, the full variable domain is DTGVSQNPRHKITKRGQNVTFRCDPISEHNRLYWYRQTLGQGPEFLTYFQNEAQLEKSRLLSDRFSAERPKGSFSTLEIQRTEQGDSAMYLCASSLRFDEQFFGPGTRLTVL.

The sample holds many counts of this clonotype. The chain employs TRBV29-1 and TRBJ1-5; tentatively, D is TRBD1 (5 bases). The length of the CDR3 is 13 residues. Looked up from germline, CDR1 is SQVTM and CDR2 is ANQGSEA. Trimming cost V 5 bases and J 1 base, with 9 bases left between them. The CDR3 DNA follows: TGCAGCGTTAAAGGGGACAGCAATCAGCCCCAGCATTTT. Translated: CSVKGDSNQPQHF.

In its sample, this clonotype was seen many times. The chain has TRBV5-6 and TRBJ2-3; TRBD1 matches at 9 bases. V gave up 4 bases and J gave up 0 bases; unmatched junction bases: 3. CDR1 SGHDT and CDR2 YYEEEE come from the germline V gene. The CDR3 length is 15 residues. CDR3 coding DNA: TGTGCCAGCAGCACGGGACAGGGAAGCACAGATACGCAGTATTTT. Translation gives CASSTGQGSTDTQYF.

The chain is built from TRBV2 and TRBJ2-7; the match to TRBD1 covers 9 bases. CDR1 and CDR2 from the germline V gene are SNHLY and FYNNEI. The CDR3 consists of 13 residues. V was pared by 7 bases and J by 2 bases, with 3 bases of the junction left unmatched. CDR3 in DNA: TGTGCCAGCACCGGGACAGGGACCTACGAGCAGTACTTC. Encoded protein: CASTGTGTYEQYF.

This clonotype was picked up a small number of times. The CDR3 is CASSTLGDTQYF. The CDR3 nucleotides read TGTGCCAGCTCAACACTAGGAGATACGCAGTATTTT. V gene TRBV18 combines with J gene TRBJ2-3, with D possibly TRBD2 on 5 matching bases. Trimming took off 5 bases at V and 5 bases at J, with 8 bases between the two ends. The CDR3 is 12 residues long. The V gene's germline CDR1 is KGHSH and CDR2 LQKENI.

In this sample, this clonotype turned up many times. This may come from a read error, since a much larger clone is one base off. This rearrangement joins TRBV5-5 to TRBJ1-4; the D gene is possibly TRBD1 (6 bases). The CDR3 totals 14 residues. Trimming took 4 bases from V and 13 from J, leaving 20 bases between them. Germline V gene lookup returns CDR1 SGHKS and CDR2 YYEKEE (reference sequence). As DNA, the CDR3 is TGTGCCAGCAGCCATGGGGGCACCCCGCGGAGACTGTTTTTT. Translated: CASSHGGTPRRLFF.